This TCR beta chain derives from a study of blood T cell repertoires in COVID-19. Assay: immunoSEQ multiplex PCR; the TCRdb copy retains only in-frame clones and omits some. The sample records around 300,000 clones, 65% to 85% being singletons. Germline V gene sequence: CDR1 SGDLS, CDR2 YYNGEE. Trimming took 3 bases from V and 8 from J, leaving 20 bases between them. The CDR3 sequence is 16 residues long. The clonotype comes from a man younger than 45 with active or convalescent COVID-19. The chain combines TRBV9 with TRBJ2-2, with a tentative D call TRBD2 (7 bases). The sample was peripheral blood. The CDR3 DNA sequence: TGTGCCAGCAGCGCCCCCGGGGGGCCCCCGGGAGGGGAGCTGTTTTTT. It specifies CASSAPGGPPGGELFF.